A single sample is the source of the 28 T cell receptor beta chains below, sequenced in a study of blood T cells in healthy people across ages. Through a sample-barcoded 5' primer and a J-beta primer mix, a second PCR was run for 7 to 11 cycles. TCRdb reprocessed the 5' RACE reads via MiXCR and lists one record per CDR3 protein. The data contain roughly 730,000 distinct CDR3 sequences, around three fifths of them singletons. Sample: blood. Receptors originate from a man aged 35-49 years in good health.

This clonotype was observed a single time. The CDR3 sequence: CASSYGLSSDNSPLHF. CDR3 bases: TGTGCCAGCAGTTACGGTCTGTCCAGCGATAATTCACCCCTCCACTTT. The chain joins TRBV6-5 to TRBJ1-6; D is undetermined. There are 16 residues in the CDR3. Per germline, CDR1 MNHEY and CDR2 SVGAGI. Trimming left V 2 bases short and J 5 bases short, with 13 bases between.

This clonotype was picked up a small number of times. The chain uses TRBV28 and TRBJ1-2; the D gene is possibly TRBD1 (5 bases). The germline gives CDR1 MDHEN, CDR2 SYDVKM. This CDR3 comprises 14 residues. V was trimmed by 3 bases and J by 7 bases, leaving 15 bases between them. The CDR3 region is CASSFGGETGGYTF. The CDR3 nucleotides are TGTGCCAGCAGTTTTGGGGGAGAGACCGGTGGCTACACCTTC.

V and J are TRBV5-1 and TRBJ1-1; D unresolved. This CDR3 is built from 12 residues. Germline values: CDR1 SGHRS, CDR2 YFSETQ. Trimming left V 1 base short and J 11 bases short, with 12 bases between. The DNA of the CDR3 is TGCGCCAGCAGCTTGTCGGGAGATGAGGCTTTCTTT. Amino acid sequence: CASSLSGDEAFF.

This clonotype was seen only a few times. The V gene is TRBV12-3 or TRBV12-4, the J gene TRBJ2-3; no definite D call. The CDR3 consists of 13 residues. Trimming took off 6 bases at V and 0 bases at J, with 7 bases between the two ends. CDR3 in amino acids: CASSRASTDTQYF. The CDR3 region has the DNA TGTGCCAGCAGCCGTGCTAGCACAGATACGCAGTATTTT.

There are a few counts of this clonotype. The rearrangement links TRBV6-2 or TRBV6-3 to TRBJ2-2; TRBD2 agrees at 9 bases. The ends lost 2 bases at V and 2 bases at J; junction bases unmatched: 3. CDR1 and CDR2 from the germline V gene are MNHEY and SVGEGT. The length of the CDR3 is 16 residues. The CDR3 nucleotides are TGTGCCAGCAGTTACGGTAGCGGGAGTAACACCGGGGAGCTGTTTTTT. It is translated as CASSYGSGSNTGELFF.

The gene calls are TRBV6-1 and TRBJ1-5; D ambiguous. Between the trimmed V and J ends, which lost 3 bases and 7 bases, there was a span of 10 bases. This CDR3 is 13 amino acids long. Germline loops: CDR1 MNHNS, CDR2 SASEGT. CDR3 DNA sequence: TGTGCCAGCAGTGACGGCGATGGGCAGCCCCAGCATTTT. This gives the protein CASSDGDGQPQHF.

This clonotype was counted a few times. The chain has TRBV5-1 and TRBJ2-5; TRBD1 might be the D (6 bases). The CDR3 totals 14 residues. The germline V and J ends were trimmed by 2 bases and 0 bases, with 8 bases remaining between them. Germline V gene lookup returns CDR1 SGHRS and CDR2 YFSETQ. CDR3 in DNA: TGCGCCAGCAGCTTCGGACAGAACCAAGAGACCCAGTACTTC. As protein: CASSFGQNQETQYF.

The gene calls are TRBV11-3 and TRBJ2-1; D gene unclear. V dropped 7 bases and J dropped 6 bases, with 13 bases sitting between them. The CDR3 totals 13 residues. The germline V gene encodes CDR1 SGHNT and CDR2 YENEEA. The CDR3 loop reads CASNGIGSNEQFF. For the CDR3, the DNA is TGTGCCAGCAACGGAATAGGATCCAATGAGCAGTTCTTC.

This clonotype was detected only a few times. The chain recombines TRBV5-1 with TRBJ2-7; D not certain. The CDR3 covers 16 residues. V was trimmed by 4 bases and J by 0 bases, leaving 17 bases between them. Germline V CDR1 and CDR2: SGHRS, YFSETQ. The CDR3 DNA sequence: TGCGCCAGCAGCCGGCCTAGTGGTACGAGCTCCTACGAGCAGTACTTC. Translated: CASSRPSGTSSYEQYF.

The table lists this clonotype with a few counts. This chain connects TRBV7-9 to TRBJ2-7; D is possibly TRBD1 or TRBD2 (5 bases each). This CDR3 contains 14 residues. Between the trimmed V and J ends, which lost 4 bases and 3 bases, there was a span of 13 bases. Germline CDR1 SEHNR, CDR2 FQNEAQ (reference sequence). CDR3: CASSSGRKVYEQYF. The CDR3 nucleotides are TGTGCCAGCAGCTCGGGACGGAAAGTCTACGAGCAGTACTTC.

This chain joins TRBV25-1 and TRBJ2-1; D not certain. The DNA end is more similar to TRBJ2-7, so the J call may be wrong. The CDR3 loop spans 13 amino acids. Germline-derived CDR1 and CDR2 are MGHDK and SYGVNS. The CDR3 nucleotides are TGTGCCAGCAACGCCGAGCGCTACAATGAGCAGTACTTC. Protein: CASNAERYNEQYF.

The rearrangement links TRBV7-2 to TRBJ2-5; 10 nucleotides line up with TRBD2. V shed 5 bases and J 11 bases; nucleotides not matched to a gene: 17. This CDR3 is 16 amino acids long. Germline values: CDR1 SGHTA, CDR2 FQGNSA. CDR3 DNA sequence: TGTGCCAGCAGCGTTGCCGGGACTAGCGTCTCCAATGAGCAGTACTTC. It specifies CASSVAGTSVSNEQYF.

The chain links TRBV6-1 to TRBJ2-7, with 11 positions matching TRBD2. The CDR3 sequence is 15 residues long. V lost 5 bases and J lost 5; bases outside the gene matches: 8. The germline V gene has CDR1 MNHNS and CDR2 SASEGT. CDR3 residues: CASSTELAGVDEQYF. CDR3 DNA: TGTGCCAGCAGTACCGAACTAGCGGGAGTCGACGAGCAGTACTTC.

The rearrangement joins TRBV6-5 to TRBJ2-4; D not resolved. Per the germline V gene, CDR1 is MNHEY and CDR2 is SVGAGI. The CDR3 is made up of 13 amino acids. V lost 0 bases and J lost 9, with 9 bases in between. CDR3 coding DNA: TGTGCCAGCAGTTACTCGAGTGGCGGCATTCAGTACTTC. The encoded protein is CASSYSSGGIQYF.

This clonotype appeared a few times. The genes are TRBV15 and TRBJ1-1; no definite D call. This CDR3 has 18 amino acids. Germline V CDR1 and CDR2: LNHNV, YYDKDF (reference sequence). V lost 0 bases and J 1 base, leaving 18 bases between the germline ends. CDR3 sequence reads: CATSRDRERNLRNTEAFF. The CDR3 nucleotides are TGTGCCACCAGCAGAGATCGCGAGAGAAACCTCAGGAACACTGAAGCTTTCTTT.

The J gene is TRBJ2-3, the V gene TRBV5-1, with 10 bases identical to TRBD2. This CDR3 comprises 17 residues. Germline V gene data show CDR1 as SGHRS and CDR2 as YFSETQ. Trimming at V came to 2 bases and at J to 1 base, leaving 7 bases not matched to a gene. Here the CDR3 DNA reads TGCGCCAGCAGCTTCCTAGCCGGGACTAGCGGCACAGATACGCAGTATTTT. Translation: CASSFLAGTSGTDTQYF.

A note on this clonotype: A much larger clone is a single base away; this may be a read error. The chain uses TRBV7-3 and TRBJ2-7, with D tentatively TRBD1 or TRBD2 (5 bases each). The tail of the sequence fits TRBJ2-5 better, so the J call may be wrong. Looked up from germline, CDR1 is SGHTA and CDR2 is FQGTGA. This CDR3 contains 13 residues. Here the CDR3 DNA reads TGTGCCAGCAGCCCGGGACCCTGGGAGACCCAGTACTTC. It translates to CASSPGPWETQYF.

The J gene is TRBJ1-2, the V gene TRBV4-3; D is uncertain. The CDR3 spans 14 residues. The germline V gene encodes CDR1 LGHNA and CDR2 YSLEER. Trimming took 4 bases from V and 1 from J, leaving 10 bases between them. The CDR3 sequence: CASSPGSNNYGYTF. Here the CDR3 DNA reads TGCGCCAGCAGCCCCGGGTCGAATAACTATGGCTACACCTTC.

The sample holds a few counts of this clonotype. The chain combines TRBV29-1 with TRBJ2-1; either TRBD1 or TRBD2 may fit D (5 bases each). The CDR3 has 14 residues. Germline V gives CDR1 SQVTM, CDR2 ANQGSEA. Trimming pared 6 bases from V and 6 bases from J, leaving 18 bases between. The CDR3 loop is CSVAPGQGANEQFF. The CDR3 bases are TGCAGCGTCGCCCCCGGGCAGGGAGCCAATGAGCAGTTCTTC.

Note on this clonotype: At one boundary the junction diverges from the germline segment, which might be a read error. The chain is built from TRBV29-1 and TRBJ1-2; D gene ambiguous. There are 11 residues in the CDR3. The germline CDR1 and CDR2 sequences are SQVTM and ANQGSEA. The CDR3 coding sequence is TGCAGCGGTGAAGATCCAGGCGACTACACCTTC. Its protein is CSGEDPGDYTF.

The chain recombines TRBV20-1 with TRBJ2-3; 10 nucleotides line up with TRBD1. The CDR3 runs 14 residues. J was trimmed by 2 bases and V by 5 bases; bases with no gene match: 4. Germline CDR1 is DFQATT and CDR2 is SNEGSKA (reference sequence). CDR3 loop: CSAGTGEPTDTQYF. In DNA form, the CDR3 reads TGCAGTGCTGGGACAGGGGAGCCCACAGATACGCAGTATTTT.

The genes are TRBV27 and TRBJ2-5; possibly TRBD1 or TRBD2 for D (5 bases each). This CDR3 spans 14 amino acids. CDR1 and CDR2 (germline): MNHEY, SMNVEV (reference sequence). Between the trimmed V and J ends, which lost 1 base and 5 bases, there was a span of 11 bases. The CDR3 spells CASSLLAWGETQYF. CDR3 nucleotide sequence: TGTGCCAGCAGTTTATTGGCTTGGGGGGAGACCCAGTACTTC.

The chain couples TRBV9 to TRBJ2-3; D is unclear. The CDR3 is made up of 15 amino acids. CDR1 and CDR2 (germline): SGDLS, YYNGEE. V lost 0 bases to trimming and J lost 2 bases, with 10 bases between them. The DNA of the CDR3 is TGTGCCAGCAGCGTAGTCGGGTGGGTCACAGATACGCAGTATTTT. This translates into CASSVVGWVTDTQYF.

This chain joins TRBV27 and TRBJ1-2, with D unclear. CDR1 is MNHEY and CDR2 is SMNVEV in the germline V gene (reference sequence). The CDR3 length is 14 residues. V was pared by 5 bases and J by 10 bases, with 20 bases between. CDR3 nucleotide sequence: TGTGCCAGCAGTCCCTCCCGAAGGGCTCTTGACTACACCTTC. The encoded protein is CASSPSRRALDYTF.

This clonotype was found a few times. This chain connects TRBV20-1 to TRBJ2-1, with a weak D call TRBD1 (5 bases). Germline V gene data show CDR1 as DFQATT and CDR2 as SNEGSKA (reference sequence). The CDR3 runs to 14 residues. Trimming removed 4 bases at V and 1 base at J, with 11 bases between. CDR3 residues: CSAKGLESYNEQFF. The CDR3 DNA follows: TGCAGTGCTAAGGGGTTGGAGTCCTACAATGAGCAGTTCTTC.

J is TRBJ1-2 and V is TRBV6-5; D gene unclear. Germline CDR1 MNHEY, CDR2 SVGAGI. Trimming stripped 5 bases from V and 4 bases from J, with 11 bases between. This CDR3 has 13 amino acids. CDR3 sequence reads: CASSPSKGYGYTF. CDR3 sequence (DNA): TGTGCCAGCAGTCCTTCTAAGGGCTATGGCTACACCTTC.

This clonotype has more than one count but fewer than ten. The chain links TRBV7-8 to TRBJ2-3; D unresolved. Trimming stripped 5 bases from V and 0 bases from J, with 12 bases between. Germline CDR1 and CDR2: SGHVS and FQNEAQ. The CDR3 totals 15 residues. The CDR3 bases are TGTGCCAGCAGCCCAATGCAGATGAGCACAGATACGCAGTATTTT. This translates into CASSPMQMSTDTQYF.

The V call is TRBV4-2, the J call TRBJ2-1; D perhaps matches TRBD2 (6 bases). Trimming shortened V by 4 bases and J by 2 bases, and 15 bases separated the two germline ends. Germline values: CDR1 LGHNA, CDR2 YNFKEQ. The CDR3 is made up of 16 amino acids. For the CDR3, the DNA is TGTGCCAGCAGCCCCGTAGCGCGGGGCCCCTACAATGAGCAGTTCTTC. This translates into CASSPVARGPYNEQFF.